This T cell receptor beta chain is drawn from a study of blood T cell repertoires in COVID-19. V dropped 4 bases and J dropped 6 bases, with 19 bases sitting between them. The CDR3 consists of 16 residues. Per germline, CDR1 MNHEY and CDR2 SVGEGT. The table came from immunoSEQ multiplex PCR; TCRdb's copy has only in-frame clones and leaves some out. The table records 60,000 or so clones, 84% of them present only once. This sequence joins TRBV6-2 or TRBV6-3 and TRBJ1-5; tentative D call: TRBD1 (5 bases). The TCR comes from an elderly woman with acute or convalescent COVID-19. Sequenced: peripheral blood. The CDR3 reads CASSSGFTRVGQPQHF. Written as DNA, the CDR3 is TGTGCCAGCAGTTCTGGGTTTACCAGGGTTGGTCAGCCCCAGCATTTT.